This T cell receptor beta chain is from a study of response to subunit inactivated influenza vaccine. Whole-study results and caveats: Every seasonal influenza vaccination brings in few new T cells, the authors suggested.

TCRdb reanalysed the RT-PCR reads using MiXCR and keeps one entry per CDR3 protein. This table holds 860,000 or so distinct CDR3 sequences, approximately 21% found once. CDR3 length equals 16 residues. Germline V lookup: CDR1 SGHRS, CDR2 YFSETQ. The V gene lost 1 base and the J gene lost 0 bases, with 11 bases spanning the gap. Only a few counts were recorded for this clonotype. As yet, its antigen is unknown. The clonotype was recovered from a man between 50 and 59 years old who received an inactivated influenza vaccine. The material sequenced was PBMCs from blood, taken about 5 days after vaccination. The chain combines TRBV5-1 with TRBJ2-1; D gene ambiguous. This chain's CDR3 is CASSLWTGGSYNEQFF. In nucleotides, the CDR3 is TGCGCCAGCAGCTTGTGGACGGGTGGCTCCTACAATGAGCAGTTCTTC. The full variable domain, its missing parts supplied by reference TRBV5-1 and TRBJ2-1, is KAGVTQTPRYLIKTRGQQVTLSCSPISGHRSVSWYQQTPGQGLQFLFEYFSETQRNKGNFPGRFSGRQFSNSRSEMNVSTLELGDSALYLCASSLWTGGSYNEQFFGPGTRLTVL.